The 18 T cell receptor beta chains reported below all come from one sample, sequenced in a study of OX40 agonist ivuxolimab in advanced cancers. Repertoires were generated with immunoSEQ multiplex PCR, while TCRdb's copy carries only in-frame clones and drops some. Here the sample spans about 88,000 clones, approximately 85% being singletons. Here the sequenced sample was CD4+ or CD8+ T cells sorted from blood, taken in a trial of the OX40 agonist ivuxolimab. These receptor sequences come from an adult with an advanced solid tumor such as melanoma, head and neck, liver or kidney cancer.

This clone was counted only a few times. The chain joins TRBV7-9 to TRBJ1-1; 7 positions agree with TRBD1. The length of the CDR3 is 16 residues. J lost 1 base, V lost 3 bases, and 8 bases had no gene match. Per the germline V gene, CDR1 is SEHNR and CDR2 is FQNEAQ (reference sequence). The CDR3 spells CASSFSPGTENTEAFF. The CDR3 bases are TGTGCCAGCAGCTTCAGTCCCGGGACAGAGAACACTGAAGCTTTCTTT. Variable domain in full (rest from reference TRBV7-9 and TRBJ1-1): DTGVSQNPRHKITKRGQNVTFRCDPISEHNRLYWYRQTLGQGPEFLTYFQNEAQLEKSRLLSDRFSAERPKGSFSTLEIQRTEQGDSAMYLCASSFSPGTENTEAFFGQGTRLTVV.

The J gene is TRBJ2-7, the V gene TRBV7-9, with 11 nucleotides matching TRBD2. In germline, CDR1 is SEHNR, CDR2 FQNEAQ (reference sequence). This CDR3 is built from 17 residues. With 5 bases clipped from V and 6 bases from J, the junction kept 15 bases outside the gene matches. DNA of the CDR3: TGTGCCAGCAGCCAGCTACAAATAGCGGGAGGGATTCCCGAGCAGTACTTC. As protein: CASSQLQIAGGIPEQYF. Using reference TRBV7-9 and TRBJ2-7 for the parts outside the CDR3, the full variable domain is DTGVSQNPRHKITKRGQNVTFRCDPISEHNRLYWYRQTLGQGPEFLTYFQNEAQLEKSRLLSDRFSAERPKGSFSTLEIQRTEQGDSAMYLCASSQLQIAGGIPEQYFGPGTRLTVT.

The chain combines TRBV4-1 with TRBJ2-3, with TRBD2 matching over 7 bases. CDR3 length: 15 residues. V was pared by 0 bases and J by 5 bases, with 5 bases of the junction left unmatched. The germline gives CDR1 MGHRA, CDR2 YSYEKL. For the CDR3, the DNA is TGCGCCAGCAGCCAAGAGGCGGGGGTGGGAGATACGCAGTATTTT. Translated: CASSQEAGVGDTQYF.

The V and J genes are TRBV12-2 and TRBJ2-2; TRBD2, as called in the table, went unchecked against the DNA. TRBV12-2 is assigned pseudogene status. CDR3 length: 21 amino acids. The CDR3 region is CASRLAVPGGGSDWGTGELFF. The CDR3 bases are TGTGCAAGTCGCTTAGCCGTGCCCGGGGGCGGGAGCGATTGGGGAACCGGGGAGCTGTTTTTT.

The V call is TRBV9, the J call TRBJ2-3; D possibly corresponds to TRBD2 (5 bases). The V end was cut by 3 bases, the J end by 1 base, with 18 bases between. The CDR3 extends over 17 amino acids. Germline assignment: CDR1 SGDLS and CDR2 YYNGEE. The CDR3 sequence: CASSARRTSGGTDTQYF. The CDR3, as DNA: TGTGCCAGCAGCGCGCGCCGTACTAGTGGGGGCACAGATACGCAGTATTTT.

This chain connects TRBV29-1 to TRBJ1-1; D remains ambiguous. The CDR3 length is 12 residues. Germline CDR1 SQVTM, CDR2 ANQGSEA. Trimming removed 6 bases at V and 3 bases at J, with 11 bases between. CDR3 DNA: TGCAGCGTGAAAGATGGGGACACTGAAGCTTTCTTT. This gives the protein CSVKDGDTEAFF.

The chain couples TRBV11-2 to TRBJ2-7; D might be TRBD2 (6 bases). This CDR3 has 16 amino acids. Germline assignment: CDR1 SGHAT and CDR2 FQNNGV. V shed 1 base and J shed 3 bases, with 16 bases lying between them. This chain's CDR3 is CASSLGNVGGLYEQYF. The CDR3 DNA reads as TGTGCCAGCAGCTTAGGGAACGTGGGGGGTCTCTACGAGCAGTACTTC.

The rearrangement uses TRBV5-1 and TRBJ2-5, with D possibly matching TRBD1 (5 bases). The V end was cut by 3 bases, the J end by 4 bases, with 13 bases between. Germline V gene data show CDR1 as SGHRS and CDR2 as YFSETQ. The CDR3 is 14 residues long. Here the CDR3 DNA reads TGCGCCAGCAGCTCTCAGGGAAAGGGAGAGACCCAGTACTTC. Amino acid sequence: CASSSQGKGETQYF.

This chain connects TRBV9 to TRBJ1-1; the D is unclear. This CDR3 comprises 13 residues. V was shortened by 4 bases and J by 1 base, with 8 bases between the two germline ends. CDR1 is SGDLS and CDR2 is YYNGEE in the germline V gene. The CDR3 nucleotides are TGTGCCAGCAGCCCTCGGGCGAACACTGAAGCTTTCTTT. Translation: CASSPRANTEAFF.

This chain uses TRBV7-9 with TRBJ2-5; D perhaps matches TRBD2 (5 bases). From germline, CDR1 is SEHNR and CDR2 FQNEAQ (reference sequence). CDR3 length equals 15 residues. V dropped 5 bases and J dropped 1 base, with 14 bases sitting between them. The CDR3 bases are TGTGCCAGCAGCCCCGCGGCGGGCGGCCAAGAGACCCAGTACTTC. As protein: CASSPAAGGQETQYF.

The genes are TRBV28 and TRBJ2-7; 7 positions agree with TRBD1. CDR3 length equals 13 residues. Looked up from germline, CDR1 is MDHEN and CDR2 is SYDVKM. J was trimmed by 3 bases and V by 6 bases; bases with no gene match: 5. CDR3 amino acids: CASSRDSSYEQYV. Here the CDR3 DNA reads TGTGCCAGCAGCCGGGACAGTAGCTACGAGCAGTACGTC.

This clone was counted a few times. V usage is TRBV4-2 and J usage is TRBJ2-5; D remains unclear. This CDR3 is built from 14 residues. Germline V gives CDR1 LGHNA, CDR2 YNFKEQ. The ends were cut back, 1 base at V and 1 base at J, with 7 bases in the middle. This chain's CDR3 is CASSQVGTQETQYF. The CDR3, as DNA: TGTGCCAGCAGCCAAGTGGGCACCCAAGAGACCCAGTACTTC.

The genes are TRBV20-1 and TRBJ2-5, with a tentative D call TRBD1 (5 bases). The CDR3 runs to 11 residues. Trimming took off 7 bases at V and 0 bases at J, with 6 bases between the two ends. Germline V gene data show CDR1 as DFQATT and CDR2 as SNEGSKA (reference sequence). The CDR3 nucleotides are TGCAGTGGGGGCGACCAAGAGACCCAGTACTTC. Amino acid sequence: CSGGDQETQYF.

The chain is built from TRBV10-2 and TRBJ1-3; TRBD1 might be the D (6 bases). The CDR3 spans 14 residues. Germline CDR1 WSHSY, CDR2 SAAADI. Trimming took off 7 bases at V and 1 base at J, with 11 bases between the two ends. Here the CDR3 DNA reads TGCGCCAGCAAAGATACAGGGTCTGGAAACACCATATATTTT. This codes for CASKDTGSGNTIYF.

The V call is TRBV11-2, the J call TRBJ1-1; no firm D call. CDR1 is SGHAT, CDR2 FQNNGV, per germline. CDR3 size: 15 residues. With 5 bases removed from V and 3 bases from J, the gap between germline ends came to 16 bases. This CDR3 reads CASSTLLPRYTEAFF. CDR3 DNA: TGTGCCAGCAGCACATTACTTCCCCGCTACACTGAAGCTTTCTTT.

The chain is built from TRBV7-8 and TRBJ2-7, with 9 positions matching TRBD2. There are 16 residues in the CDR3. Germline CDR1 and CDR2: SGHVS and FQNEAQ. J lost 2 bases, V lost 5 bases, and 10 bases had no gene match. DNA of the CDR3: TGTGCCAGCAGCGACCGACTAGCGGCCACAACCTACGAGCAGTACTTC. Its protein product is CASSDRLAATTYEQYF.

The V and J genes are TRBV5-1 and TRBJ1-1; 8 bases match TRBD1. J gave up 0 bases and V 2 bases, and 3 bases lay outside the gene matches. Germline-derived CDR1 and CDR2 are SGHRS and YFSETQ. The CDR3 length is 15 residues. The CDR3 region is CASSFTTGVNTEAFF. CDR3 coding DNA: TGCGCCAGCAGCTTTACGACAGGGGTGAACACTGAAGCTTTCTTT.

The V gene is TRBV4-2, the J gene TRBJ1-2; possibly TRBD1 for D (5 bases). Germline V gene lookup returns CDR1 LGHNA and CDR2 YNFKEQ. The CDR3 has 16 amino acids. Between the trimmed V and J ends, which lost 1 base and 1 base, there was a span of 13 bases. The CDR3 nucleotides are TGTGCCAGCAGCCAAGTTTGGGGGTATGGTAACTATGGCTACACCTTC. It specifies CASSQVWGYGNYGYTF.